The 28 T cell receptor beta chains below all came from one sample that was sequenced in a study of cytomegalovirus exposure and HLA in healthy donors. The PCR contained 60 Vbeta and 13 Jbeta primers. Measured with immunoSEQ multiplex PCR; TCRdb has only the in-frame clones, and not every one. Altogether roughly 100,000 clones are present, over 65% being singletons, with the ten largest covering over 8%. Sequencing input: PBMCs. These receptors all come from a man in his forties or fifties in good health and CMV-seropositive.

The V and J genes are TRBV18 and TRBJ2-3; 12 nucleotides line up with TRBD2. Germline V gives CDR1 KGHSH, CDR2 LQKENI. Trimming at V came to 5 bases and at J to 0 bases, leaving 6 bases not matched to a gene. The CDR3 covers 17 residues. The CDR3 coding sequence is TGTGCCAGCTCAGACGGACTAGCGGGGACTAGCACAGATACGCAGTATTTT. Translated: CASSDGLAGTSTDTQYF.

V is TRBV5-1 and J is TRBJ2-7; tentatively, D is TRBD2 (5 bases). The CDR3 length is 16 residues. CDR1 and CDR2 from the germline V gene are SGHRS and YFSETQ. Trimming took off 4 bases at V and 0 bases at J, with 17 bases between the two ends. Here the CDR3 reads CASSPLGERSSYEQYF. CDR3 in DNA: TGCGCCAGCAGCCCGCTCGGCGAGCGGAGCTCCTACGAGCAGTACTTC.

This chain uses TRBV5-1 with TRBJ2-3; tentative D call: TRBD2 (7 bases). Germline loops: CDR1 SGHRS, CDR2 YFSETQ. This CDR3 region has 14 residues. The V and J ends lost 2 bases and 4 bases respectively, with 11 bases between them. The CDR3 sequence is CASSFGEGADTQYF. Here the CDR3 DNA reads TGCGCCAGCAGCTTTGGGGAGGGGGCAGATACGCAGTATTTT.

The chain employs TRBV6-6 and TRBJ1-1; TRBD1 is a possible D gene (6 bases). Germline V gene lookup returns CDR1 MNHNY and CDR2 SVGAGI (reference sequence). The CDR3 is made up of 14 amino acids. Trimming stripped 4 bases from V and 0 bases from J, with 9 bases between. The CDR3 bases are TGTGCCAGCAGTTGGGACACTATGAACACTGAAGCTTTCTTT. Translated, it gives CASSWDTMNTEAFF.

This chain links TRBV4-1 with TRBJ2-1, with TRBD1 matching over 9 bases. The CDR3 runs to 18 residues. The junction had 18 bases not matched to a gene; V was cut back by 3 bases and J by 9 bases. CDR1 and CDR2 from the germline V gene are MGHRA and YSYEKL. In nucleotides, the CDR3 is TGCGCCAGCAGCCAGGGTCAAGGGGGGACAGGGTACATTTTTGAGCAGTTCTTC. Translating gives CASSQGQGGTGYIFEQFF.

This chain uses TRBV5-4 with TRBJ1-2, with 8 bases aligning to TRBD1. From germline, CDR1 is SGHNT and CDR2 YYREEE (reference sequence). J lost 7 bases, V lost 4 bases, and 3 bases had no gene match. There are 12 residues in the CDR3. The CDR3 protein is CASSPGGVGYTF. CDR3 sequence (DNA): TGTGCCAGCAGCCCAGGGGGCGTTGGCTACACCTTC.

The V gene is TRBV7-6, the J gene TRBJ2-7; weak D call: TRBD2 (6 bases). The CDR3 is 15 amino acids. V was shortened by 5 bases and J by 0 bases, with 14 bases between the two germline ends. Germline CDR1 SGHVS, CDR2 FNYEAQ. The CDR3 sequence: CASSPETGSSYEQYF. CDR3 nucleotide sequence: TGTGCCAGCAGCCCTGAGACCGGGAGCTCCTACGAGCAGTACTTC.

The sample holds one count of this clone. The J gene is TRBJ2-7, the V gene TRBV28; D is possibly TRBD2 (5 bases). Germline CDR1 MDHEN, CDR2 SYDVKM. Trimming removed 4 bases from V and 2 bases from J, with 21 bases in between. The CDR3 sequence is 17 residues long. CDR3 residues: CASSSLLGSRGTYEQYF. The CDR3 region has the DNA TGTGCCAGCAGTTCCCTTTTAGGCAGCCGGGGTACCTACGAGCAGTACTTC.

The chain joins TRBV6-5 to TRBJ2-7, with TRBD1 matching over 7 bases. The germline CDR1 and CDR2 sequences are MNHEY and SVGAGI. The CDR3 length is 13 residues. V lost 6 bases and J lost 3; bases outside the gene matches: 5. DNA for the CDR3: TGTGCCAGCAGCCCTCGGGACAGCTACGAGCAGTACTTC. It translates to CASSPRDSYEQYF.

This rearrangement joins TRBV7-6 to TRBJ2-7; 8 nucleotides align to TRBD1. J gave up 1 base and V 6 bases, and 20 bases lay outside the gene matches. The CDR3 is 19 amino acids. Germline CDR1 SGHVS, CDR2 FNYEAQ. The DNA for the CDR3 is TGTGCCAGCAGACCATTCAGGGGGCGGTTATTGAAAGGGTCCTACGAGCAGTACTTC. Residues: CASRPFRGRLLKGSYEQYF.

The chain combines TRBV11-2 with TRBJ1-3, with D possibly being TRBD1 (5 bases). This CDR3 has 13 residues. V was trimmed by 6 bases and J by 0 bases, leaving 6 bases between them. Germline-derived CDR1 and CDR2 are SGHAT and FQNNGV. The CDR3 sequence: CASRDISGNTIYF. CDR3 nucleotide sequence: TGTGCCAGCAGGGACATCTCTGGAAACACCATATATTTT.

V and J are TRBV15 and TRBJ2-5; TRBD2 agrees at 7 bases. V was pared by 2 bases and J by 3 bases, with 6 bases of the junction left unmatched. The CDR3 covers 15 residues. Germline CDR1 is LNHNV and CDR2 is YYDKDF (reference sequence). The CDR3 DNA sequence: TGTGCCACCAGCAGATCCCGGGGGAGGGAAGAGACCCAGTACTTC. It encodes CATSRSRGREETQYF.

Turning to this clone: A junction end diverges from the germline sequence, so it may reflect a read error. V gene TRBV5-4 combines with J gene TRBJ2-6; TRBD1 aligns across 9 bases. The CDR3 is 15 amino acids. CDR1 and CDR2 (germline): SGHNT, YYREEE (reference sequence). The CDR3: CASSGQGFGANGLTF. The CDR3 DNA follows: TGTGCCAGCAGCGGACAGGGGTTTGGGGCCAACGGCCTGACTTTC.

This rearrangement joins TRBV2 to TRBJ2-7; D not certain. Per germline, CDR1 SNHLY and CDR2 FYNNEI. The CDR3 is 13 residues long. V was clipped by 7 bases and J by 0 bases, with 10 bases between them. Here the CDR3 reads CASTPPSSYEQYF. Written as DNA, the CDR3 is TGTGCCAGCACCCCCCCCAGCTCCTACGAGCAGTACTTC.

This clone was counted between two and nine times. J is TRBJ1-4 and V is TRBV6-5; 12 bases align to TRBD1. V trimming: 2 bases; J trimming: 7 bases; junction bases outside the gene matches: 5. The CDR3 runs to 16 residues. CDR1 and CDR2 (germline): MNHEY, SVGAGI. This CDR3 is CASSYAGTGGFEKLFF. Here the CDR3 DNA reads TGTGCCAGCAGTTACGCCGGGACAGGGGGCTTTGAAAAACTGTTTTTT.

V gene TRBV7-2 combines with J gene TRBJ1-1, with 7 bases matching TRBD1. Germline CDR1 reads SGHTA; CDR2 reads FQGNSA. V lost 2 bases, J lost 3 bases, and 0 bases stayed unmatched. This CDR3 region has 13 residues. CDR3 nucleotides: TGTGCCAGCAGCTTAACAGGGGACACTGAAGCTTTCTTT. This encodes CASSLTGDTEAFF.

The chain couples TRBV11-2 to TRBJ2-2; no firm D call. The V gene lost 5 bases and the J gene lost 1 base, with 2 bases spanning the gap. CDR1 is SGHAT and CDR2 is FQNNGV in the germline V gene. There are 12 residues in the CDR3. For the CDR3, the DNA is TGTGCCAGCAGCCTGAACACCGGGGAGCTGTTTTTT. Translated: CASSLNTGELFF.

This clone came up a few times. This chain connects TRBV7-9 to TRBJ2-3; 7 bases match TRBD2. Germline V gives CDR1 SEHNR, CDR2 FQNEAQ (reference sequence). Trimming removed 5 bases from V and 2 bases from J; junction bases left unmatched: 7. The CDR3 has 15 residues. CDR3 sequence: CASSDKRGLTDTQYF. CDR3 bases: TGTGCCAGCAGCGACAAGCGGGGACTCACAGATACGCAGTATTTT.

The chain carries TRBV7-9 and TRBJ1-1, with D possibly being TRBD1 (6 bases). This CDR3 comprises 17 residues. V lost 4 bases to trimming and J lost 1 base, with 19 bases between them. Germline CDR1 SEHNR, CDR2 FQNEAQ (reference sequence). The chain's CDR3 is CASSSRGGGRRNTEAFF. CDR3 bases: TGTGCCAGCAGCTCCCGGGGGGGCGGAAGACGGAACACTGAAGCTTTCTTT.

The chain has TRBV9 and TRBJ2-7, with D possibly being TRBD2 (6 bases). The CDR3 loop spans 12 amino acids. The germline V gene encodes CDR1 SGDLS and CDR2 YYNGEE. The ends were cut back, 2 bases at V and 4 bases at J, with 7 bases in the middle. The DNA of the CDR3 is TGTGCCAGCAGCGTTGGGGGGTACGAGCAGTACTTC. Its translation is CASSVGGYEQYF. Drawing the rest from reference TRBV9 and TRBJ2-7, the complete variable domain is DSGVTQTPKHLITATGQRVTLRCSPRSGDLSVYWYQQSLDQGLQFLIQYYNGEERAKGNILERFSAQQFPDLHSELNLSSLELGDSALYFCASSVGGYEQYFGPGTRLTVT.

J is TRBJ2-7 and V is TRBV28; 8 bases agree with TRBD1. Germline V CDR1 and CDR2: MDHEN, SYDVKM. Trimming at V came to 4 bases and at J to 7 bases, leaving 6 bases not matched to a gene. The CDR3 is made up of 13 amino acids. CDR3 in DNA: TGTGCCAGCAGTTATCCTCAGGGGGCAGAGCAGTACTTC. Amino acids: CASSYPQGAEQYF.

The V call is TRBV6-6, the J call TRBJ2-1; 15 bases agree with TRBD2. Per the germline V gene, CDR1 is MNHNY and CDR2 is SVGAGI (reference sequence). V lost 6 bases, J lost 4 bases, and 4 bases stayed unmatched. The CDR3 has 16 amino acids. The CDR3 nucleotides are TGTGCCAGCAGGAGGACTAGCGGGGGGGCTTACAATGAGCAGTTCTTC. This translates into CASRRTSGGAYNEQFF.

This sequence joins TRBV15 and TRBJ2-6; 8 bases fit TRBD2. With 0 bases clipped from V and 0 bases from J, the junction kept 7 bases outside the gene matches. CDR3 length: 19 amino acids. CDR1 is LNHNV, CDR2 YYDKDF, per germline (reference sequence). The CDR3 is CATSRDPGAGGSGANVLTF. As DNA, the CDR3 is TGTGCCACCAGCAGAGATCCTGGCGCGGGAGGCTCTGGGGCCAACGTCCTGACTTTC.

CDR3 region: CASSRLFGAGGVETQYF. The CDR3 DNA follows: TGTGCCAGCAGCCGGTTATTCGGAGCGGGAGGAGTAGAGACCCAGTACTTC. The rearrangement uses TRBV11-1 and TRBJ2-5; TRBD2 aligns across 9 bases. Germline lookup yields CDR1 SGHAT and CDR2 FQDESV (reference sequence). The CDR3 length is 17 residues. Trimming cost V 5 bases and J 4 bases; bases outside gene matches: 14.

This clone has a handful of counts. This rearrangement joins TRBV15 to TRBJ2-7; 10 bases are shared with TRBD2. Germline CDR1 reads LNHNV; CDR2 reads YYDKDF (reference sequence). J lost 6 bases, V lost 0 bases, and 8 bases had no gene match. The CDR3 runs to 16 residues. The CDR3 DNA follows: TGTGCCACCAGCAGAGATTACTCTAGCGGGAGTCGCGAGCAGTACTTC. Its protein is CATSRDYSSGSREQYF. Drawing the rest from reference TRBV15 and TRBJ2-7, the complete variable domain is DAMVIQNPRYQVTQFGKPVTLSCSQTLNHNVMYWYQQKSSQAPKLLFHYYDKDFNNEADTPDNFQSRRPNTSFCFLDIRSPGLGDTAMYLCATSRDYSSGSREQYFGPGTRLTVT.

This chain links TRBV28 with TRBJ2-5, with TRBD2 matching 7 bases. V lost 8 bases and J lost 11; bases outside the gene matches: 11. The V gene's germline CDR1 is MDHEN and CDR2 SYDVKM. The CDR3 is 12 amino acids. The CDR3 region has the DNA TGTGCCAGCGGGAGGTTGGGGGGGGAGCAGTACTTC. It is translated as CASGRLGGEQYF.

This clone showed up just a few times. Compared with germline, one end of the junction differs, possibly owing to a read error. V and J are TRBV29-1 and TRBJ2-4, with 7 bases lining up with TRBD1. The CDR3 is made up of 13 amino acids. CDR1 and CDR2 (germline): SQVTM, ANQGSEA. DNA for the CDR3: TGCAGCGGAGCCGGGACAGCCAAAAACAGTCAGTACTTC. It encodes CSGAGTAKNSQYF. Full variable domain (missing parts from reference TRBV29-1 and TRBJ2-4): SAVISQKPSRDICQRGTSLTIQCQVDSQVTMMFWYRQQPGQSLTLIATANQGSEATYESGFVIDKFPISRPNLTFSTLTVSNMSPEDSSIYLCSGAGTAKNSQYFGAGTRLSVL.

The table lists this clone with a few counts. The chain combines TRBV19 with TRBJ2-4; TRBD2 might be the D (7 bases). The V gene lost 5 bases and the J gene lost 2 bases, with 16 bases spanning the gap. This CDR3 region has 16 residues. Germline lookup yields CDR1 LNHDA and CDR2 SQIVND (reference sequence). The CDR3 reads CASSPRGGASKNIQYF. Here the CDR3 DNA reads TGTGCCAGTAGTCCAAGGGGGGGAGCGTCCAAAAACATTCAGTACTTC.